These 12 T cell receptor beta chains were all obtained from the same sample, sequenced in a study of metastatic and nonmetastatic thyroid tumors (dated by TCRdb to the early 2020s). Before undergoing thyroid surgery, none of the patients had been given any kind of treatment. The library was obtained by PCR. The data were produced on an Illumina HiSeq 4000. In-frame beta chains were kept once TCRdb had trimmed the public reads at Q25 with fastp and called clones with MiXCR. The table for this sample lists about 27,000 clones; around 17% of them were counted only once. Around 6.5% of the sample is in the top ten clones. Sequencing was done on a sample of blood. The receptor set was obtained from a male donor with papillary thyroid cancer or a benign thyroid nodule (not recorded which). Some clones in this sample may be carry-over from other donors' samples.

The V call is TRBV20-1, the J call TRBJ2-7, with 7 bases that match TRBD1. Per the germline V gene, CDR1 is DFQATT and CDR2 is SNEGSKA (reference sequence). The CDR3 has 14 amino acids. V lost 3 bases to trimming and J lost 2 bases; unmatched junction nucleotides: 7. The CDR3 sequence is CSASRTGATYEQYF. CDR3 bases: TGCAGTGCTAGTCGGACAGGAGCCACCTACGAGCAGTACTTC.

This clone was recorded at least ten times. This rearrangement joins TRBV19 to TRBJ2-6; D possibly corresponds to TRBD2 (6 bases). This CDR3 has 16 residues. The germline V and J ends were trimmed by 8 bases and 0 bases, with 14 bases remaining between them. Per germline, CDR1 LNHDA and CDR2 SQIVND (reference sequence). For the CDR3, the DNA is TGTGCCAGTGTCCGGGACTTATACTCTGGGGCCAACGTCCTGACTTTC. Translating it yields CASVRDLYSGANVLTF.

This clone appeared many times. CDR3 coding DNA: TGTGCCAGCAGTGACGGGACTAGCGGCAATGAGCAGTTCTTC. Protein sequence: CASSDGTSGNEQFF. The rearrangement links TRBV6-4 to TRBJ2-1; 11 nucleotides align to TRBD2. The CDR3 extends over 14 amino acids. V lost 2 bases, J lost 6 bases, and 0 bases stayed unmatched. From germline, CDR1 is MRHNA and CDR2 SNTAGT.

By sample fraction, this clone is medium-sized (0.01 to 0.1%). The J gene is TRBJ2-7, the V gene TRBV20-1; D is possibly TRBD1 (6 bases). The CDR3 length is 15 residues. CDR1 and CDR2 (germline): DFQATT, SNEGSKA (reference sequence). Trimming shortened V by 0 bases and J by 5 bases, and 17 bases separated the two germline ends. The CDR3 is CSARDHGTGRDEQYF. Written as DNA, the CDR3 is TGCAGTGCTAGAGACCACGGAACAGGGCGGGACGAGCAGTACTTC.

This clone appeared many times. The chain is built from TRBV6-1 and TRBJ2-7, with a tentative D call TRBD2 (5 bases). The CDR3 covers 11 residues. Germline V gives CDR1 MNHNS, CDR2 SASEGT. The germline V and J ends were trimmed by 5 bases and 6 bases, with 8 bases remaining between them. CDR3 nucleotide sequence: TGTGCCAGCAGTCAGCGGAGCGAGCAGTACTTC. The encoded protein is CASSQRSEQYF.

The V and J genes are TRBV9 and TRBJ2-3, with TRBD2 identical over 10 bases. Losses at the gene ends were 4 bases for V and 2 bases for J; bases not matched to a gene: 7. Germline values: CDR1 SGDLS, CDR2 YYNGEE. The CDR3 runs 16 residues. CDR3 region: CASSKRTSGLTDTQYF. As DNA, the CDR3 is TGTGCCAGCAGCAAGAGGACTAGCGGCCTCACAGATACGCAGTATTTT.

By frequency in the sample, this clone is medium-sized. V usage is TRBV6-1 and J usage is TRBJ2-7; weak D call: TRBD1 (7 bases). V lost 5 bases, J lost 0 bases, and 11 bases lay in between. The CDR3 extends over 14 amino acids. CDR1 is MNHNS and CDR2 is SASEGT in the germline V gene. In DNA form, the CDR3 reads TGTGCCAGCAGTCCAGGGGGGAGCTCCTACGAGCAGTACTTC. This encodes CASSPGGSSYEQYF.

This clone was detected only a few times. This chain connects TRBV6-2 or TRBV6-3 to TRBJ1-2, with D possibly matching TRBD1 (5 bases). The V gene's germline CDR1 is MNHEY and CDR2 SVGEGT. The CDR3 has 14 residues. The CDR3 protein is CVNSPEAGPYGYTF. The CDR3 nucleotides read TGTGTCAACAGTCCCGAGGCGGGACCTTATGGCTACACCTTC.

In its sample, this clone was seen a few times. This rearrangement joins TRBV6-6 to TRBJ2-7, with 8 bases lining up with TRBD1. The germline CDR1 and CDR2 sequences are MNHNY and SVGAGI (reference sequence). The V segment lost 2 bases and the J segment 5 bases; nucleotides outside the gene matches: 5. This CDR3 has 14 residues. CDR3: CASSYRDRSDEQYF. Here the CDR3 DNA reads TGTGCCAGCAGTTACAGGGACAGGAGCGACGAGCAGTACTTC.

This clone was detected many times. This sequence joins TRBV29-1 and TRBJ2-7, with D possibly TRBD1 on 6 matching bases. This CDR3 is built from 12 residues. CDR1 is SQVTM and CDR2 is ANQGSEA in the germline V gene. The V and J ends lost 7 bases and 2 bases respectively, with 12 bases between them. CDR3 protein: CSGNTGPYEQYF. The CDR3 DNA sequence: TGCAGCGGTAATACAGGGCCCTACGAGCAGTACTTC.

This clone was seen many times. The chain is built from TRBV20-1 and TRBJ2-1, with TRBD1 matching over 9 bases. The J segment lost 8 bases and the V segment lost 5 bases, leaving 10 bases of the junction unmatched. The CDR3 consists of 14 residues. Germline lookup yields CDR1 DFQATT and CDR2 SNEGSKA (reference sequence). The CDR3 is CSAWVGTGSYEQFF. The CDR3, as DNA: TGCAGTGCTTGGGTCGGGACAGGGTCTTATGAGCAGTTCTTC.

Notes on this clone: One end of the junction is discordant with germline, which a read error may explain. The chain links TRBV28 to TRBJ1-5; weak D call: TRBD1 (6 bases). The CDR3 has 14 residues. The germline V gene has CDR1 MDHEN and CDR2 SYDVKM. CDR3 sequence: CASSPTGSNQPRHF. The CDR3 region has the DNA TGTGCCAGCAGTCCTACAGGGAGCAATCAGCCCCGGCATTTT.